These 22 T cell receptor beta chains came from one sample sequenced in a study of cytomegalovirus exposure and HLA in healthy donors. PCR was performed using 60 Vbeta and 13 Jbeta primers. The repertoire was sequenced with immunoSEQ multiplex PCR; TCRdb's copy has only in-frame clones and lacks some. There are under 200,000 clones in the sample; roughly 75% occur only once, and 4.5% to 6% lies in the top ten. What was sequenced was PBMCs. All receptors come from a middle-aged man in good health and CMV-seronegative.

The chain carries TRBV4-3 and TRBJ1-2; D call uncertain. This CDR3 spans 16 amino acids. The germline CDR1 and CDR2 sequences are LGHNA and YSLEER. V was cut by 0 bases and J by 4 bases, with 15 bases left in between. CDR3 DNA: TGCGCCAGCAGCCAAGATAAGAACCCGCAGGTCTATGGCTACACCTTC. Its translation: CASSQDKNPQVYGYTF.

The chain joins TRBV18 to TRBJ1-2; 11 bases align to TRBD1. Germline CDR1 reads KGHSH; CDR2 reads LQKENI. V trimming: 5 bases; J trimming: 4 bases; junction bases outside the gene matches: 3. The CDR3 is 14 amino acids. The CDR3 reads CASSTGQGVYGYTF. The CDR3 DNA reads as TGTGCCAGCTCAACGGGACAGGGGGTCTATGGCTACACCTTC.

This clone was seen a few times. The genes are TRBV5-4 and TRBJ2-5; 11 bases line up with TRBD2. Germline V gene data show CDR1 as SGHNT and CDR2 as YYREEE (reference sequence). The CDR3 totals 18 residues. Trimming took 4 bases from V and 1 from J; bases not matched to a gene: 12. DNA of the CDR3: TGTGCCAGCAGCGCTAGGTCTAGCGGGGGGTTTGGCCAAGAGACCCAGTACTTC. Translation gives CASSARSSGGFGQETQYF.

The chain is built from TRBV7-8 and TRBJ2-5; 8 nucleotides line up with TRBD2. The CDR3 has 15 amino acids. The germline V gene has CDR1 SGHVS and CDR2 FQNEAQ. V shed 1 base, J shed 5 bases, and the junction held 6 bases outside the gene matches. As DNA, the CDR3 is TGTGCCAGCAGCTTAGAGAGCGGGGGAGGGGAGACCCAGTACTTC. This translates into CASSLESGGGETQYF.

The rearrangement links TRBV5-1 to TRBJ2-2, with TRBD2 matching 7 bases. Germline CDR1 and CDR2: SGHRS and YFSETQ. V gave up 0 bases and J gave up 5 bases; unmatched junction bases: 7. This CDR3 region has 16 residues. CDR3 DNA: TGCGCCAGCAGCTTGGAAGCGGGGCTATTGACCGGGGAGCTGTTTTTT. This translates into CASSLEAGLLTGELFF.

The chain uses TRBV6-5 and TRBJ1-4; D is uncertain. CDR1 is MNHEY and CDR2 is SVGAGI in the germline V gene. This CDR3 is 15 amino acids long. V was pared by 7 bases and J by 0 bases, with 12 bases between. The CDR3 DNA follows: TGTGCCAGCAAAACGAGGGAGGCAACTAATGAAAAACTGTTTTTT. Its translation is CASKTREATNEKLFF.

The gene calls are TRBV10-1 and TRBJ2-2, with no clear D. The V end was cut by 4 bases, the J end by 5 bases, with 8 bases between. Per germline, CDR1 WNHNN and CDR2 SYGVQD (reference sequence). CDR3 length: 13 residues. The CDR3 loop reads CASSADKTGELFF. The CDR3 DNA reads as TGCGCCAGCAGTGCCGACAAAACCGGGGAGCTGTTTTTT.

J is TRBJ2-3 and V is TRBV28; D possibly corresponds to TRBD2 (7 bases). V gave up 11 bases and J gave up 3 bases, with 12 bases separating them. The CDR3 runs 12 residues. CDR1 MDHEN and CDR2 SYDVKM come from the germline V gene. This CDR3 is CASEGGTDTQYF. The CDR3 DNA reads TGTGCCTCTGAGGGGGGGACAGATACGCAGTATTTT.

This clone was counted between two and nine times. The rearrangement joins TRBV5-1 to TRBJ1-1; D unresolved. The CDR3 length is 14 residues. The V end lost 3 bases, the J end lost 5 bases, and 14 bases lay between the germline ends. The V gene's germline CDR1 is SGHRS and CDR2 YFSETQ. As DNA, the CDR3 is TGCGCCAGCAGCTCCGGACTTCCCGGGACTGAAGCTTTCTTT. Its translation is CASSSGLPGTEAFF.

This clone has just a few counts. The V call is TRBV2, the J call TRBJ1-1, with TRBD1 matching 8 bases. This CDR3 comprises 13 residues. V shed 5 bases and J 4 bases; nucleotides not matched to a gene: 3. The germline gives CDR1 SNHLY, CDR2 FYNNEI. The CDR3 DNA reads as TGTGCCAGCAGTTCTACAGGGGGCACTGAAGCTTTCTTT. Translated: CASSSTGGTEAFF.

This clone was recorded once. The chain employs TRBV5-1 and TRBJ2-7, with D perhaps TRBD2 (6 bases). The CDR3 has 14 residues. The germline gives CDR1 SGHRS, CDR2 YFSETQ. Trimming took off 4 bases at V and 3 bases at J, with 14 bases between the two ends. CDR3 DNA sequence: TGCGCCAGCAGCCCGGGGGTCGGGGACTACGAGCAGTACTTC. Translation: CASSPGVGDYEQYF.

Written as DNA, the CDR3 is TGTGCCATCAGGGCTGACAGGGCTGGAAACACCATATATTTT. Protein product: CAIRADRAGNTIYF. This rearrangement joins TRBV10-3 to TRBJ1-3, with TRBD1 matching over 7 bases. The CDR3 runs 14 residues. Germline-derived CDR1 and CDR2 are ENHRY and SYGVKD. With V trimmed by 6 bases and J by 2 bases, 4 bases remained unmatched.

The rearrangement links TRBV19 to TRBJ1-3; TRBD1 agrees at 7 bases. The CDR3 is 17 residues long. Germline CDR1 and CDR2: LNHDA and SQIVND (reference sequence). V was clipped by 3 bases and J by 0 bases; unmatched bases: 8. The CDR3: CASSMVPGTVSGNTIYF. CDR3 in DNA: TGTGCCAGTAGTATGGTTCCCGGGACAGTCTCTGGAAACACCATATATTTT. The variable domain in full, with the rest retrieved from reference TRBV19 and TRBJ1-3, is DGGITQSPKYLFRKEGQNVTLSCEQNLNHDAMYWYRQDPGQGLRLIYYSQIVNDFQKGDIAEGYSVSREKKESFPLTVTSAQKNPTAFYLCASSMVPGTVSGNTIYFGEGSWLTVV.

The CDR3 here is CASTDRETSYEQYF. DNA of the CDR3: TGCGCCAGCACCGACAGAGAGACCTCCTACGAGCAGTACTTC. The chain combines TRBV5-1 with TRBJ2-7, with TRBD1 as a possible D gene (5 bases). Germline lookup yields CDR1 SGHRS and CDR2 YFSETQ. The CDR3 sequence is 14 residues long. V was shortened by 6 bases and J by 0 bases, with 13 bases between the two germline ends.

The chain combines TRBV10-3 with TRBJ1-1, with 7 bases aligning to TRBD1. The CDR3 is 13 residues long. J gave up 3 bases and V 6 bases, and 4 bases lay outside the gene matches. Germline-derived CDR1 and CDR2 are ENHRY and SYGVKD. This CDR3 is CAISGTADTEAFF. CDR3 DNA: TGTGCCATCAGCGGGACAGCGGACACTGAAGCTTTCTTT.

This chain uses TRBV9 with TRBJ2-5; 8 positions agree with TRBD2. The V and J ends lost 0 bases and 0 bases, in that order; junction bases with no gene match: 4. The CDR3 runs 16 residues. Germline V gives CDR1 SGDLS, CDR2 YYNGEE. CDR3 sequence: CASSVGRGGYQETQYF. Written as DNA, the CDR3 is TGTGCCAGCAGCGTAGGACGGGGGGGCTACCAAGAGACCCAGTACTTC.

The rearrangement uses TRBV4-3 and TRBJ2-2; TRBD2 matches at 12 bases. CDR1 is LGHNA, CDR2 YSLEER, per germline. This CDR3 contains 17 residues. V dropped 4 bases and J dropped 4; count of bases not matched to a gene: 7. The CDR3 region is CASSPSLAGGSTGELFF. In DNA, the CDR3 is TGCGCCAGCAGCCCCAGCCTAGCGGGAGGGAGCACCGGGGAGCTGTTTTTT.

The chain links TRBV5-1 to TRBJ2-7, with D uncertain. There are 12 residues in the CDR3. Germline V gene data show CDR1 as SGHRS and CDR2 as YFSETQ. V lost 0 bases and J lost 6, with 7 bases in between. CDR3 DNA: TGCGCCAGCAGCTTGGACCTAAGCGAGCAGTACTTC. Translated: CASSLDLSEQYF.

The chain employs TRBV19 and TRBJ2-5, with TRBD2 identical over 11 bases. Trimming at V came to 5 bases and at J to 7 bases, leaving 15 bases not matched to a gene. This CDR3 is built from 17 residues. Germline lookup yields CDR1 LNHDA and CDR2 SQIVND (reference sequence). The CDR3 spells CASSPGTSGFWKGTQYF. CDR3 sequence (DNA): TGTGCCAGTAGTCCAGGGACTAGCGGTTTTTGGAAGGGGACCCAGTACTTC.

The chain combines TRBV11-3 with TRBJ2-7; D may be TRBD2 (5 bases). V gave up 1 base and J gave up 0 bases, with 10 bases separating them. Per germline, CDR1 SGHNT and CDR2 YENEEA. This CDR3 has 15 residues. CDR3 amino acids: CASSLGGKSSYEQYF. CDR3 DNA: TGTGCCAGCAGCTTAGGAGGGAAAAGCTCCTACGAGCAGTACTTC.

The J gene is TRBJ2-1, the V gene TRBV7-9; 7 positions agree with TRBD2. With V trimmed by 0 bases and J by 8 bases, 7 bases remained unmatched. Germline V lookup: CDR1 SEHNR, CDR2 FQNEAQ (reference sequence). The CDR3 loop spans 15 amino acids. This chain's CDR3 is CASSLARAGEDEQFF. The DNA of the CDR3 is TGTGCCAGCAGCTTAGCTCGGGCGGGGGAGGATGAGCAGTTCTTC.

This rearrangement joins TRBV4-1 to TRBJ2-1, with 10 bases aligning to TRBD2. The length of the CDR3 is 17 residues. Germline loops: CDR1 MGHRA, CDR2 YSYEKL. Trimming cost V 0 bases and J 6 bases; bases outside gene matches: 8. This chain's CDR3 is CASSQEPSGSQGNEQFF. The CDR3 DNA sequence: TGCGCCAGCAGCCAAGAACCTAGCGGGAGTCAGGGCAATGAGCAGTTCTTC.